Here is one T cell receptor beta chain with its context. The clone's antigen remains unknown. Base quality data are lacking; no much larger clone is found one base away. Interpreted using the paper, the time point label stands for: newly diagnosed GD, antithyroid drugs for less than 3 months. For both TCR sequencing and RNA sequencing, RNA was extracted from PBMCs using TRIzol. The diagnosis of Graves' disease was made according to American Thyroid Association guidelines. Patients for the study were recruited at an endocrinology department in Xi'an, China. Each patient gave approximately 10 milliliters of peripheral blood, collected in an EDTA anticoagulant tube. Ficoll Paque Plus density gradient separation was used to isolate PBMCs, and no further T cell sorting was performed. RNA quality was checked with an Agilent 2100 Bioanalyzer and agarose gel, and concentration with a NanoDrop 2000. Library preparation employed multiplex PCR. The instrument given in TCRdb is Illumina HiSeq 4000. iRepertoire HTBI primers and Arm-PCR amplification of CDR3 regions were used to construct TCR beta libraries. PCR products were gel purified before sequencing. Per the source publication's procedure: Gene usage analysis of CDR3 amino acid clonotypes used the 60 to 75 TRBV and about 15 TRBJ segments found across samples. COPE and FqMerger were used to merge the filtered high-quality paired reads into contigs. BLAST was used to align contigs to IMGT TRBV, TRBD and TRBJ reference genes, and CDR3 was defined according to IMGT. Highly expanded clones were defined as clonotypes with a frequency above 0.1%. Shannon entropy served as the measure of repertoire diversity, while the Gini coefficient captured V-J evenness. A clonotype found in more than one individual was treated as public. Using fastp at Q25 and MiXCR, TCRdb reprocessed the public reads and kept productive beta chains. Entries are consolidated by CDR3 protein sequence, retaining the most common genes and DNA. Here the V and J calls rest on TCRdb's processing, not on the authors' analysis. The sample records under 450,000 distinct CDR3 sequences, 10% to 15% of which are singletons. The top ten clonotypes cover about 19% of the sample.

The data derive from a study of regulatory T cells in long-lasting Graves disease (dated by TCRdb to the early 2020s). Concerning the study at large: In the newly diagnosed Graves' disease group, patients had been taking antithyroid drugs for less than 3 months. TCR sequencing covered approximately 13 persistent and approximately 20 newly diagnosed Graves' disease patients, 33 samples in total. The study took place in China and was registered as a clinical trial. Patients with persistent Graves' disease were compared with patients with newly diagnosed Graves' disease using TCR sequencing and RNA sequencing of peripheral blood.

The full study reports these points: Only peripheral blood was studied, because thyroid tissue, the primary lesion, was inaccessible. Compared with newly diagnosed patients, patients with persistent Graves' disease had lower TCR Shannon entropy and fewer highly expanded clones, which suggests clonal expansion. As a limitation, the authors acknowledged that the small sample size may reduce accuracy. Persistent patients shared more public clonotypes among themselves (approximately 2,500) than newly diagnosed patients did (over 900). Sequencing and analysis were restricted to the TCR beta chain.

These data also formed part of another study, on T cells in Graves' hyperthyroidism and ophthalmopathy. As that second paper reports: Stable Graves' hyperthyroidism was defined as no progression to ophthalmopathy during 18 months of follow-up. Hyperthyroidism patients were newly diagnosed, had a disease duration of under 2 months, and were aged 18 to 65 years. Patients with uncontrolled infections, other autoimmune diseases, pregnancy or lactation were excluded. Diagnoses were based on clinical symptoms, serum thyroxine and TRAb, thyroid ultrasound and orbital computed tomography. The TCR CDR3 was subjected to a first round of RT-PCR using the HTBI primer set and the Qiagen OneStep RT-PCR kit. Blood samples also contained most of the expanded thyroid clonotypes (frequency above 0.001), which suggests that blood repertoires may reflect thyroid immune responses. In cross-validation, a model built on a 13 V-J signature told ophthalmopathy apart from stable hyperthyroidism with 85% to 90% sensitivity and 81% to 82% specificity, and in testing the same model reached 80%/75%. In validation, the model predicted progression to ophthalmopathy with around 71% sensitivity and approximately 74% specificity, a median of 6.5 months before onset. A discovery cohort of fewer than 110 patients, approximately 45 with Graves' ophthalmopathy and about 58 with stable Graves' hyperthyroidism, was used to find distinguishing TCR V-J signatures. Whether ophthalmopathy could be predicted prospectively was tested in an independent validation cohort made up of 18 to 20 hyperthyroidism patients plus 17 patients who later progressed to ophthalmopathy. The 95 to 100 discovery patients were randomly divided into training and test sets at a 7:3 ratio. Thyroid tissue and blood T-cell repertoires from six Graves' hyperthyroidism patients were also compared in the study. Once sampling was done, hyperthyroidism patients were given methimazole at a starting dose of 30 mg daily, whereas ophthalmopathy patients were given high-dose intravenous methylprednisolone. Libraries were constructed in a second round of multiplex PCR, after which size selection and purification were carried out. Paired-end sequencing of the libraries was performed with 100 bp reads on an Illumina HiSeq2000. SOAPnuke was used to process the raw data, throwing out any read that contained adapters or uncalled bases, had a mean Phred below 15, or lacked an exact constant-primer or identifier match. COPE v1.2.5 was used to merge the high-quality paired reads, and each unique nucleotide sequence was defined as a clonotype. Clonotypes were aligned to IMGT TRBV, TRBD and TRBJ reference segments using MiTCR v1.1. The analysis included only V-J combinations with a frequency above 0.0001, which together covered 99% to 99.2% of the repertoires. A TCS score was defined as the ratio of F50 (clonal expansion) to E x V (chaos), with BLOSUM62-based TCRdist applied between CDR3 peptides within each V-J. Welch's t-statistics and random forest reduced 450 to 600 V-J features to some 14, which were used in a naive Bayes classifier (R e1071). Sample size was not statistically predetermined, and blinding of investigators to group allocation was not performed. According to the paper, TCR Vbeta CDR3 sequencing was carried out on about 140 peripheral blood samples, which came from some 41 ophthalmopathy, approximately 72 hyperthyroidism and approximately 17 progressor patients.

The material sequenced was peripheral blood mononuclear cells (PBMCs), taken at new diagnosis, from a patient treated with antithyroid drugs. The clonotype comes from a woman between 18 and 29 years old with Graves disease. Donor details come from another sample of the same person, matched by shared clones.

The DNA reads TGCAGCGGTTGGACAGGGGATTCGCATGGCTACACCTTC. This is translated as CSGWTGDSHGYTF. The rearranged chain carries TRBV29-1 and TRBJ1-2, and 9 junction bases match TRBD1. The CDR3 spans 13 residues, from the cysteine through the phenylalanine. Here the CDR3 DNA is all that survives: 39 bases in frame from base 1. CDR1 and CDR2 (SQVTM, ANQGSEA) derive from the germline V gene. V lost 7 bases and J lost 6 bases, and the count of bases not matched to a germline gene is 9. Reference TRBV29-1 and TRBJ1-2 proteins supply the regions before and after the CDR3; the full variable domain is: SAVISQKPSRDICQRGTSLTIQCQVDSQVTMMFWYRQQPGQSLTLIATANQGSEATYESGFVIDKFPISRPNLTFSTLTVSNMSPEDSSIYLCSGWTGDSHGYTFGSGTRLTVV.